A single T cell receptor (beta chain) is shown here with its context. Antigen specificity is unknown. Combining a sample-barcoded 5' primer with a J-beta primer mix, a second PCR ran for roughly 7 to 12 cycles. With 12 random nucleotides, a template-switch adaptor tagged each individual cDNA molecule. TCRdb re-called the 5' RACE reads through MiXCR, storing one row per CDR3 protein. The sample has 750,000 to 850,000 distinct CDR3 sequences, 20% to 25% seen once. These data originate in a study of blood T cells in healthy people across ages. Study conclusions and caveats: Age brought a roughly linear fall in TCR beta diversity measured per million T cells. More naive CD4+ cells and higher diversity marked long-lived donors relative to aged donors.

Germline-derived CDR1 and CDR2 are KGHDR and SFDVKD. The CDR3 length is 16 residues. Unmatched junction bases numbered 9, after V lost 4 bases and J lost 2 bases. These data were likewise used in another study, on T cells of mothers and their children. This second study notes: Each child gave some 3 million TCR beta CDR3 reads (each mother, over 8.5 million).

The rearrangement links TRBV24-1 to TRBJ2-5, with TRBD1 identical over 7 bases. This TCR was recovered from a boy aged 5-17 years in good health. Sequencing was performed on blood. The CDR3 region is CATSDSDPGQQETQYF. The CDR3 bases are TGTGCCACCAGTGACTCCGATCCGGGACAGCAAGAGACCCAGTACTTC.